This entry is about one T cell receptor beta chain. Its target is not known. The data derive from a study of cytomegalovirus exposure and HLA in healthy donors. The overall study: An earlier analysis identified some 110 million unique TCR beta sequences in 150 million to 200 million T cells. Notes on the study in general: Prior analysis indicated that the majority of TCR beta V segments exhibited productivity approximately 87% or approximately 30% of the time. Fewer N-insertions than the roughly 600-donor mean were reportedly shown by an Asian-associated ancestry cluster in a later analysis. By a later analysis, the bulk of CMV-associated TCR beta chains appeared HLA-restricted.

CDR3 length: 14 residues. Germline V gives CDR1 SEHNR, CDR2 FQNEAQ (reference sequence). J was trimmed by 4 bases and V by 5 bases; bases with no gene match: 7. 13 Jbeta primers and 60 Vbeta primers were used for the PCR. The table came from immunoSEQ multiplex PCR; TCRdb's copy has only in-frame clones and leaves some out. In all, the sample yields 85,000 to 110,000 clones. V is TRBV7-9 and J is TRBJ2-5, with 7 bases that match TRBD2. The sample consisted of PBMCs. The clonotype originates from a man aged 35 to 55 in good health and CMV-seronegative. CDR3 protein: CASSPTREGETQYF. The CDR3 coding sequence is TGTGCCAGCAGCCCCACGAGGGAGGGAGAGACCCAGTACTTC.